Presented here are 17 T cell receptor beta chains from one specimen sequenced in a study of blood T cell repertoires in COVID-19. Profiling relied on immunoSEQ multiplex PCR, and the TCRdb table lists in-frame clones only, not all of them. Among approximately 500,000 clones listed, roughly 88% were seen once. Sequenced material: peripheral blood. These receptors were collected from a human donor in a cohort sampled during active COVID-19.

The chain has TRBV19 and TRBJ2-7; 9 nucleotides agree with TRBD2. CDR3 size: 18 residues. Trimming removed 4 bases from V and 0 bases from J; junction bases left unmatched: 13. Germline V gives CDR1 LNHDA, CDR2 SQIVND (reference sequence). The CDR3 loop reads CASSRAPSLAGLSYEQYF. CDR3 DNA sequence: TGTGCCAGTAGTAGGGCCCCCTCTCTAGCGGGACTCTCCTACGAGCAGTACTTC.

The V and J genes are TRBV7-9 and TRBJ1-1; maybe TRBD1 (5 bases). Per germline, CDR1 SEHNR and CDR2 FQNEAQ (reference sequence). The CDR3 runs 15 residues. Trimming took 1 base from V and 1 from J, leaving 10 bases between them. As DNA, the CDR3 is TGTGCCAGCAGCTTAGGTCGGGGGAAGAACACTGAAGCTTTCTTT. It codes for CASSLGRGKNTEAFF.

The chain links TRBV15 to TRBJ2-2; 8 bases agree with TRBD2. V shed 1 base, J shed 5 bases, and the junction held 9 bases outside the gene matches. The CDR3 consists of 17 residues. The germline V gene encodes CDR1 LNHNV and CDR2 YYDKDF (reference sequence). As DNA, the CDR3 is TGTGCCACCAGCAGAGGTAGCGGGATGGGTGTAACCGGGGAGCTGTTTTTT. Translated, it gives CATSRGSGMGVTGELFF.

This sequence joins TRBV13 and TRBJ1-4; D unclear. This CDR3 region has 12 residues. The V end lost 8 bases, the J end lost 6 bases, and 10 bases lay between the germline ends. Germline lookup yields CDR1 PRHDT and CDR2 FYEKMQ (reference sequence). CDR3 sequence reads: CASRGSDEKLFF. In DNA form, the CDR3 reads TGTGCCAGCCGAGGGTCAGATGAAAAACTGTTTTTT. Supplemented by reference TRBV13 and TRBJ1-4, the full variable domain reads AAGVIQSPRHLIKEKRETATLKCYPIPRHDTVYWYQQGPGQDPQFLISFYEKMQSDKGSIPDRFSAQQFSDYHSELNMSSLELGDSALYFCASRGSDEKLFFGSGTQLSVL.

In regard to this clone: Other DNA sequences from this sample encode an identical CDR3 as well. The V and J genes are TRBV9 and TRBJ2-5; 10 bases map to TRBD1. V trimming: 2 bases; J trimming: 3 bases; junction bases outside the gene matches: 1. Per germline, CDR1 SGDLS and CDR2 YYNGEE. This CDR3 contains 14 residues. As DNA, the CDR3 is TGTGCCAGCAGCGTGGACAGGGGGAAAGAGACCCAGTACTTC. It translates to CASSVDRGKETQYF.

This chain links TRBV6-5 with TRBJ1-2; TRBD1 agrees at 7 bases. CDR1 and CDR2 (germline): MNHEY, SVGAGI. Trimming cost V 6 bases and J 3 bases; bases outside gene matches: 4. The CDR3 has 13 amino acids. This chain's CDR3 is CASRGDRHYGYTF. As DNA, the CDR3 is TGTGCCAGCAGGGGGGACAGACACTATGGCTACACCTTC.

This chain connects TRBV29-1 to TRBJ2-1, with unresolved D. The germline gives CDR1 SQVTM, CDR2 ANQGSEA. Trimming pared 4 bases from V and 0 bases from J, leaving 10 bases between. CDR3 size: 14 residues. CDR3 in DNA: TGCAGCGTTGCATGGTCTAGCTCCTACAATGAGCAGTTCTTC. Encoded protein: CSVAWSSSYNEQFF.

In DNA form, the CDR3 reads TGTGCCAGCAGCTTGGCGGGGTGGGCAGATACGCAGTATTTT. This codes for CASSLAGWADTQYF. V is TRBV11-2 and J is TRBJ2-3, with D perhaps matching TRBD2 (6 bases). CDR3 length: 14 residues. Germline-derived CDR1 and CDR2 are SGHAT and FQNNGV. V dropped 3 bases and J dropped 4 bases, with 11 bases sitting between them.

The V call is TRBV11-3, the J call TRBJ2-1; 9 positions match TRBD2. The CDR3 has 15 residues. The J segment lost 6 bases and the V segment lost 1 base, leaving 4 bases of the junction unmatched. The germline gives CDR1 SGHNT, CDR2 YENEEA. CDR3 nucleotide sequence: TGTGCCAGCAGCTTAGGGCTAGCGGGAAGCAATGAGCAGTTCTTC. The encoded protein is CASSLGLAGSNEQFF.

This clone was recorded a few times. The chain couples TRBV5-1 to TRBJ1-3, with D possibly matching TRBD1 (6 bases). Germline V gives CDR1 SGHRS, CDR2 YFSETQ. V was shortened by 1 base and J by 2 bases, with 10 bases between the two germline ends. The CDR3 spans 15 residues. Here the CDR3 reads CASSLSGVTGNTIYF. For the CDR3, the DNA is TGCGCCAGCAGCTTGTCAGGGGTGACTGGAAACACCATATATTTT.

This sequence joins TRBV12-5 and TRBJ1-5; D call uncertain. This CDR3 region has 13 residues. V lost 1 base and J lost 3, with 4 bases in between. Per germline, CDR1 LGHNT and CDR2 FRNRAP. The CDR3 coding sequence is TGTGCTAGTGGTTTGGATTACAATCAGCCCCAGCATTTT. Its translation is CASGLDYNQPQHF.

This chain joins TRBV19 and TRBJ2-1; no clear D. Deletions cut 1 base from V and 3 bases from J, with 7 bases between. This CDR3 region has 14 residues. CDR1 and CDR2 (germline): LNHDA, SQIVND (reference sequence). The CDR3 reads CASSIVGSYNEQFF. The CDR3 DNA reads as TGTGCCAGTAGTATAGTGGGCAGCTACAATGAGCAGTTCTTC.

This clone was counted between two and nine times. DNA for the CDR3: TGTGCCAGCAACCCTGGAGGGGGCGGCAGCTACGAGCAGTACTTC. It encodes CASNPGGGGSYEQYF. This sequence joins TRBV5-4 and TRBJ2-7; a weak D match, TRBD1 (7 bases). Germline V gene sequence: CDR1 SGHNT, CDR2 YYREEE (reference sequence). The V and J ends lost 6 bases and 3 bases respectively, with 19 bases between them. This CDR3 comprises 15 residues.

The CDR3 DNA follows: TGTGCCAGCATTACCCCAGCGGGAGTGACCTACAATGAGCAGTTCTTC. Translation: CASITPAGVTYNEQFF. The chain couples TRBV9 to TRBJ2-1; 8 bases are a match to TRBD2. The CDR3 contains 16 residues. Germline CDR1 and CDR2: SGDLS and YYNGEE. V was pared by 6 bases and J by 2 bases, with 10 bases of the junction left unmatched.

This clone was seen once. The chain employs TRBV19 and TRBJ2-7; 11 nucleotides match TRBD2. After removal of 6 bases from V and 6 bases from J, the junction contained 10 bases not matched to a gene. The CDR3 totals 15 residues. The germline V gene has CDR1 LNHDA and CDR2 SQIVND (reference sequence). The CDR3 spells CASSSTSGSIGEQYF. For the CDR3, the DNA is TGTGCCAGTAGCTCAACTAGCGGGAGCATCGGCGAGCAGTACTTC.

The genes are TRBV28 and TRBJ2-3; 7 positions match TRBD2. J was trimmed by 0 bases and V by 4 bases; bases with no gene match: 7. Per germline, CDR1 MDHEN and CDR2 SYDVKM. This CDR3 is 16 amino acids long. This chain's CDR3 is CASSSLADSSTDTQYF. The DNA for the CDR3 is TGTGCCAGCAGTTCCCTAGCGGATTCTAGCACAGATACGCAGTATTTT.

The rearrangement links TRBV7-6 to TRBJ1-1, with D tentatively TRBD1 (5 bases). The CDR3 is 15 amino acids. The germline V and J ends were trimmed by 0 bases and 2 bases, with 10 bases remaining between them. Germline assignment: CDR1 SGHVS and CDR2 FNYEAQ. The CDR3 loop is CASSLAIGANTEAFF. The CDR3 region has the DNA TGTGCCAGCAGCTTAGCGATAGGGGCCAACACTGAAGCTTTCTTT.